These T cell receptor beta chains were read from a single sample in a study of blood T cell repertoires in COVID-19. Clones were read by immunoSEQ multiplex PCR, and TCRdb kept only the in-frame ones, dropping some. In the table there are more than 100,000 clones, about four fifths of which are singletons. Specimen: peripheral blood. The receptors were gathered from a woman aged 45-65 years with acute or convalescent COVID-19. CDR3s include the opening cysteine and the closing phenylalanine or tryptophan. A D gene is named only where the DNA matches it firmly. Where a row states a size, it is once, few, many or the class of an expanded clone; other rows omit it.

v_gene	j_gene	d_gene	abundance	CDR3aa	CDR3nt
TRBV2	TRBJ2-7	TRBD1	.	CASKGDTGVNDYEQYF	TGTGCCAGCAAAGGTGATACAGGGGTCAACGACTACGAGCAGTACTTC
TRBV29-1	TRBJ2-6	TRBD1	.	CSVEGQGAGANVLTF	TGCAGCGTTGAGGGACAGGGGGCTGGGGCCAACGTCCTGACTTTC
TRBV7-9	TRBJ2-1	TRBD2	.	CASSTTSGEDEQFF	TGTGCCAGCAGCACGACTAGCGGGGAGGATGAGCAGTTCTTC
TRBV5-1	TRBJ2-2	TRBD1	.	CASSLGTGRSGELFF	TGCGCCAGCAGCCTCGGGACAGGGAGATCCGGGGAGCTGTTTTTT
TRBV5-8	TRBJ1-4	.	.	CASSLVMGRGNEKLFF	TGTGCCAGCAGCTTGGTAATGGGCAGGGGTAATGAAAAACTGTTTTTT
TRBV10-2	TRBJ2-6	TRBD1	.	CASSGRDRGFSGANVLTF	TGCGCCAGCAGTGGTAGGGACAGGGGGTTTTCTGGGGCCAACGTCCTGACTTTC
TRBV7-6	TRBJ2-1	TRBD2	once	CASSLIAGGPNEQFF	TGTGCCAGCAGCTTGATAGCGGGGGGGCCGAATGAGCAGTTCTTC
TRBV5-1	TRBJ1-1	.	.	CASSLDGGTEAFF	TGCGCCAGCAGCTTGGATGGAGGGACTGAAGCTTTCTTT
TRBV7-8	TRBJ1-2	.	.	CASLTGPNYGYTF	TGTGCCAGTCTGACAGGCCCTAACTATGGCTACACCTTC
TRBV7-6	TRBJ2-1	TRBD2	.	CASSLETSGYNEQFF	TGTGCCAGCAGCTTAGAGACTAGCGGTTACAATGAGCAGTTCTTC
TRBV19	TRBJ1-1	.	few	CASRYTGVRNTEAFF	TGTGCCAGTAGATACACGGGTGTGAGAAACACTGAAGCTTTCTTT
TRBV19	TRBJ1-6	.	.	CASSMRGSYNSPLHF	TGTGCCAGTAGTATGCGGGGCTCCTATAATTCACCCCTCCACTTT
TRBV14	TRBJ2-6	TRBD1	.	CASSPGTVSPHPRSGANVLTF	TGTGCCAGCAGCCCGGGGACAGTCTCCCCCCACCCCCGCTCTGGGGCCAACGTCCTGACTTTC
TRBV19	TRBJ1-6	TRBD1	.	CASSTALSGQGTPLHF	TGTGCCAGTAGTACCGCCCTTAGCGGACAGGGGACACCCCTCCACTTT
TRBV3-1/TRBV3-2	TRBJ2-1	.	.	CASSQGAGTLTHNEQFF	TGTGCCAGCAGCCAGGGGGCCGGGACACTCACCCACAATGAGCAGTTCTTC
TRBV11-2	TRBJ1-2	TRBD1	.	CASSLAPGTARGYTF	TGTGCCAGCAGCTTAGCCCCCGGGACAGCAAGAGGCTACACCTTC
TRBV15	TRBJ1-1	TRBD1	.	CATSRIPTGITEAFF	TGTGCCACCAGCAGAATCCCGACAGGGATCACTGAAGCTTTCTTT
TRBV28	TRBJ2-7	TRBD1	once	CASSVPGQGSDEQYF	TGTGCCAGCAGTGTCCCGGGACAGGGTAGTGACGAGCAGTACTTC
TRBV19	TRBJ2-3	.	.	CASSISQGPTDTQYF	TGTGCCAGTAGTATTTCTCAGGGTCCGACAGATACGCAGTATTTT
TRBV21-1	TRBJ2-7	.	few	CASSASRDRATYEQYF	TGTGCCAGCAGCGCATCCCGGGACAGGGCTACCTACGAGCAGTACTTC
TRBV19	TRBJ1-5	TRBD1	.	CASSISLGQGADQPQHF	TGTGCCAGTAGTATAAGTTTGGGACAGGGGGCCGATCAGCCCCAGCATTTT
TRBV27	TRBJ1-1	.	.	CASSSRVNTEAFF	TGTGCCAGCAGTTCCAGGGTGAACACTGAAGCTTTCTTT